A single sample gave rise to the 8 T cell receptor beta chains below, sequenced in a study of Ad26.COV2.S vaccination and SARS-CoV-2 variants (dated by TCRdb to about 2021). The library was prepared using the immunoSEQ multiplex PCR assay. TCRdb obtained this table from immuneACCESS and retained in-frame rearrangements with V and J assigned. These tables miss some clones; where compared with another copy, unresolved V genes account for less than half of the shortfall, and the remainder is unexplained. This sample is represented by a few hundred thousand clones; less than 95% of them were singletons. The leading ten clones occupy roughly 4% of the sample. The sample's treatment or condition label, decoded: some 20 received Ad26.COV2.S at low or high dose, single or two shots; 5 received placebo; per-sample allocation not given. For vaccine and placebo recipients, repertoires were sequenced using samples collected on day 63 after the first injection.

The specimen comprised peripheral blood, sampled in a trial of Ad26.COV2.S vaccine versus placebo. Receptor source: a person aged 18-60 years who received the Ad26.COV2.S COVID-19 vaccine or a placebo.

This chain uses TRBV28 with TRBJ2-7; D not certain. The CDR3 covers 14 residues. Trimming cost V 11 bases and J 4 bases, with 21 bases left between them. Germline loops: CDR1 MDHEN, CDR2 SYDVKM. The CDR3 DNA follows: TGTGCCTTCTCTGCCTCGTCTAGGTTTTACGAGCAGTACTTC. It encodes CAFSASSRFYEQYF.

The chain is built from TRBV3-1 (or the pseudogene TRBV3-2) and TRBJ2-3, with 14 bases matching TRBD2. Per germline, CDR1 LGHDT and CDR2 YNNKEL (reference sequence). With 1 base clipped from V and 11 bases from J, the junction kept 5 bases outside the gene matches. CDR3 size: 15 residues. The CDR3 DNA reads TGTGCCAGCAGCCAAGTGGGGACTAGCGGGAGCAAGCAGTATTTT. Translated: CASSQVGTSGSKQYF.

The chain couples TRBV18 to TRBJ2-7; 8 bases are a match to TRBD1. Germline CDR1 is KGHSH and CDR2 is LQKENI. Trimming took 4 bases from V and 4 from J; bases not matched to a gene: 6. The CDR3 length is 14 residues. This CDR3 reads CASSQSGGEYEQYF. CDR3 nucleotides: TGTGCCAGCTCACAGTCAGGGGGCGAGTACGAGCAGTACTTC.

The J gene is TRBJ1-1, the V gene TRBV7-2; D not resolved. Looked up from germline, CDR1 is SGHTA and CDR2 is FQGNSA. The CDR3 has 14 amino acids. With 5 bases removed from V and 0 bases from J, the gap between germline ends came to 10 bases. CDR3 in DNA: TGTGCCAGCAGCCCTCTCCTCCTGAACACTGAAGCTTTCTTT. Translated, it gives CASSPLLLNTEAFF.

The chain couples TRBV4-3 to TRBJ2-4; weak D call: TRBD2 (5 bases). The CDR3 length is 14 residues. Per germline, CDR1 LGHNA and CDR2 YSLEER. Between the trimmed V and J ends, which lost 4 bases and 9 bases, there was a span of 16 bases. The CDR3 coding sequence is TGCGCCAGCAGCCGAGGACCCCTAGGGAGCATTCAGTACTTC. Translation: CASSRGPLGSIQYF.

The chain carries TRBV3-1 (or the pseudogene TRBV3-2) and TRBJ1-2; 8 nucleotides align to TRBD1. V shed 3 bases and J 8 bases; nucleotides not matched to a gene: 5. This CDR3 has 13 amino acids. Germline V gene sequence: CDR1 LGHDT, CDR2 YNNKEL (reference sequence). CDR3 region: CASSQTGASGYTF. The DNA for the CDR3 is TGTGCCAGCAGCCAGACAGGGGCGAGCGGCTACACCTTC.

The chain is built from TRBV5-6 and TRBJ1-5; D ambiguous. This CDR3 is 16 amino acids long. Trimming removed 1 base from V and 0 bases from J, with 11 bases in between. Germline V gene data show CDR1 as SGHDT and CDR2 as YYEEEE. CDR3 nucleotides: TGTGCCAGCAGCTTGTATGAGGGATATAGCAATCAGCCCCAGCATTTT. Translating gives CASSLYEGYSNQPQHF.

The rearrangement joins TRBV27 to TRBJ2-5; no reliable D call. This CDR3 has 12 residues. The V end was cut by 10 bases, the J end by 2 bases, with 11 bases between. Germline CDR1 and CDR2: MNHEY and SMNVEV (reference sequence). This CDR3 is CAIPPPQETQYF. Written as DNA, the CDR3 is TGTGCCATCCCTCCCCCGCAAGAGACCCAGTACTTC.